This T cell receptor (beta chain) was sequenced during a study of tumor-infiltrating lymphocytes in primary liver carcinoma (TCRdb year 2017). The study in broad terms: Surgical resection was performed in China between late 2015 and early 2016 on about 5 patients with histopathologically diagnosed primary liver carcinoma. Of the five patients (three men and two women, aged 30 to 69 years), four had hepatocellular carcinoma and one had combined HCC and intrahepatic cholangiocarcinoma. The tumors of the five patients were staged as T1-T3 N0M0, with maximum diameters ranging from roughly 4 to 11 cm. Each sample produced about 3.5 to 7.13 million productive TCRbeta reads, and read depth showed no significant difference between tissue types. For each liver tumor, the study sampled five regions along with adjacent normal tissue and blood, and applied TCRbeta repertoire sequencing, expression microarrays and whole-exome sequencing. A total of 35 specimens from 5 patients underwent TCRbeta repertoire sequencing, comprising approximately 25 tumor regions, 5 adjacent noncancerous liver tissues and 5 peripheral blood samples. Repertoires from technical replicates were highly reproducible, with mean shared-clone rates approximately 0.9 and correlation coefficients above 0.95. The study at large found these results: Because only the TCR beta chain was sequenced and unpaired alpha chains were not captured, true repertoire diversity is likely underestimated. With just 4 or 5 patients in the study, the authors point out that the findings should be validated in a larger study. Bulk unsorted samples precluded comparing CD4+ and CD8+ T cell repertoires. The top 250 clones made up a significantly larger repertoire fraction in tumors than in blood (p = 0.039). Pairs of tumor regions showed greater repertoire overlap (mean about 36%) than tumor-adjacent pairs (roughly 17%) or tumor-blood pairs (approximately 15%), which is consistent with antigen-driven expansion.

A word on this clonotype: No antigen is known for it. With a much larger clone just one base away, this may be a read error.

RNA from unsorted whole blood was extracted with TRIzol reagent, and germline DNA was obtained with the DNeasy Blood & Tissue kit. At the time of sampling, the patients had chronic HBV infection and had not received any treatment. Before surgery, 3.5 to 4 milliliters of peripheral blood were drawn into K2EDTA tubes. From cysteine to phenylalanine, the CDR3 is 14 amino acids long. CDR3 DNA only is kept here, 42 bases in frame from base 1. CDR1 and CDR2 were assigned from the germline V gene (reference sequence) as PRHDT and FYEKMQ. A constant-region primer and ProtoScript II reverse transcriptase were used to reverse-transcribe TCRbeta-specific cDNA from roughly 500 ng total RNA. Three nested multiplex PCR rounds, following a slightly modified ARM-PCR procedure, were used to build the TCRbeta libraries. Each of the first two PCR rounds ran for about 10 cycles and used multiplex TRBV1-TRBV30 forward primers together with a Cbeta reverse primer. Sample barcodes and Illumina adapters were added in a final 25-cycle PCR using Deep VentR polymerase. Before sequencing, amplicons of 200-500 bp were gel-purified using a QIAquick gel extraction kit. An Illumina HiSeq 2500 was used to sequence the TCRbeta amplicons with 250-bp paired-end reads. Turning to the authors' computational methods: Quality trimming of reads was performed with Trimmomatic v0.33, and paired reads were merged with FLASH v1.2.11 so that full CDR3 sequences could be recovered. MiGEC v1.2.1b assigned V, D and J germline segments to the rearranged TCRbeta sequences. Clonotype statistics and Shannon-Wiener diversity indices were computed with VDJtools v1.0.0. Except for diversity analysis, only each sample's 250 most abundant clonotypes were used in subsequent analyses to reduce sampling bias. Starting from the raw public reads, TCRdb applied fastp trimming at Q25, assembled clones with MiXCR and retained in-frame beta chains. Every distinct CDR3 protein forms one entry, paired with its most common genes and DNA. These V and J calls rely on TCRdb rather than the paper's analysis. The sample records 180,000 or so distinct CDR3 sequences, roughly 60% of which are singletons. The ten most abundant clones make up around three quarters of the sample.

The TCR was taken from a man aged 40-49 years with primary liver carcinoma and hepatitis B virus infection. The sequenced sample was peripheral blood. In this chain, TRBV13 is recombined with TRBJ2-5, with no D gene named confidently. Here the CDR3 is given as CASSLGRIQETRYF. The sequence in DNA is TGTGCCAGCAGCCTCGGACGGATTCAAGAGACCCGGTACTTC.